These 8 T cell receptor beta chains originate from one sample sequenced in a study of T cell responses to AZD1222 COVID-19 vaccine. The data were produced by immunoSEQ multiplex PCR, yet TCRdb's version contains in-frame clones alone and is incomplete. The sample carries fewer than 200,000 clones, about nine tenths recorded once. The sample in question was peripheral blood, obtained 28 days after the second AZD1222 dose. Source of these receptors: an adult who received the AZD1222 COVID-19 vaccine.

This clone was detected once. The chain uses TRBV3-1 (or the pseudogene TRBV3-2) and TRBJ2-2; the match to TRBD2 covers 14 bases. J was trimmed by 7 bases and V by 0 bases; bases with no gene match: 13. Per the germline V gene, CDR1 is LGHDT and CDR2 is YNNKEL (reference sequence). The CDR3 has 20 amino acids. The CDR3 sequence: CASSQDLRLAGGRSLGELFF. For the CDR3, the DNA is TGTGCCAGCAGCCAAGATCTTCGACTAGCGGGGGGGCGCTCCCTCGGGGAGCTGTTTTTT.

This clone was detected a few times. The chain employs TRBV3-1 (or the pseudogene TRBV3-2) and TRBJ2-1; 9 bases agree with TRBD1. Germline CDR1 and CDR2: LGHDT and YNNKEL (reference sequence). CDR3 size: 13 residues. The V and J ends lost 6 bases and 7 bases, in that order; junction bases with no gene match: 4. The CDR3, as DNA: TGTGCCAGCAGGGCAGACAGGGGGAATGAGCAGTTCTTC. Its translation is CASRADRGNEQFF.

The CDR3 sequence is CASSLQGNSNQPQHF. As DNA, the CDR3 is TGCGCCAGCAGCTTACAGGGAAATAGCAATCAGCCCCAGCATTTT. V usage is TRBV5-1 and J usage is TRBJ1-5; D possibly corresponds to TRBD1 (6 bases). Between the trimmed V and J ends, which lost 2 bases and 0 bases, there was a span of 9 bases. CDR1 is SGHRS, CDR2 YFSETQ, per germline. The CDR3 sequence is 15 residues long.

The CDR3 nucleotides are TGTGCCAGCAGCTTTTACGGACTAGCGGGGATCACAGATACGCAGTATTTT. Amino acids: CASSFYGLAGITDTQYF. The chain joins TRBV7-9 to TRBJ2-3, with 12 bases identical to TRBD2. The V gene end was trimmed by 3 bases and the J gene end by 2 bases; junction bases not matched to a gene: 6. The CDR3 runs 17 residues. Germline loops: CDR1 SEHNR, CDR2 FQNEAQ (reference sequence).

The V call is TRBV5-8, the J call TRBJ2-3; D might be TRBD2 (5 bases). The CDR3 contains 14 residues. Per germline, CDR1 SGHTS and CDR2 YDEGEE. With 2 bases removed from V and 5 bases from J, the gap between germline ends came to 12 bases. The CDR3 DNA is TGTGCCAGCAGCTTTCCAGAAGGGAGAGATACGCAGTATTTT. Encoded protein: CASSFPEGRDTQYF.

With regard to this clone: Other DNA sequences within the sample encode an identical CDR3. The chain employs TRBV30 and TRBJ1-5, with 8 nucleotides matching TRBD1. Per germline, CDR1 GTSNPN and CDR2 SVGIG (reference sequence). This CDR3 contains 13 residues. V shed 2 bases and J 4 bases; nucleotides not matched to a gene: 1. The CDR3 coding sequence is TGTGCCTGGAGTAACAGGGGGAATCAGCCCCAGCATTTT. This codes for CAWSNRGNQPQHF.

The CDR3 coding sequence is TGTGCCAGCAGTCGAATTAACTATGGCTACACCTTC. It codes for CASSRINYGYTF. The V and J genes are TRBV12-3 or TRBV12-4 and TRBJ1-2; D is unresolved. Trimming pared 5 bases from V and 1 base from J, leaving 5 bases between. This CDR3 region has 12 residues.

The CDR3 region is CAISRPGGNSPLHF. In DNA form, the CDR3 reads TGTGCCATCAGTCGCCCAGGGGGCAATTCACCCCTCCACTTT. V is TRBV10-3 and J is TRBJ1-6; 8 nucleotides line up with TRBD1. CDR1 is ENHRY, CDR2 SYGVKD, per germline. There are 14 residues in the CDR3. The junction had 4 bases not matched to a gene; V was cut back by 5 bases and J by 7 bases.